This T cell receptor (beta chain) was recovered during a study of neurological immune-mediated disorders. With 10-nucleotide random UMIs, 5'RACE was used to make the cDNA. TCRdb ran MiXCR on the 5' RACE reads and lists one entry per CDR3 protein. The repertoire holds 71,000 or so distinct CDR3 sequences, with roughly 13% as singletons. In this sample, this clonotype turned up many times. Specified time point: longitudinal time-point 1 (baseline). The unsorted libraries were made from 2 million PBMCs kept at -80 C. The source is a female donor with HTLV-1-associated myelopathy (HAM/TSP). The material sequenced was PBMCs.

DNA for the CDR3: TGTGCCAGCAGTTACGCGGGGAATCCGTTCTTC. Residues: CASSYAGNPFF. This chain uses TRBV6-5 with TRBJ2-1, with D perhaps TRBD2 (6 bases). V lost 2 bases, J lost 15 bases, and 11 bases lay in between. The CDR3 extends over 11 amino acids. In germline, CDR1 is MNHEY, CDR2 SVGAGI.